A selection of T cell receptor beta chains follows, all from one sample in a study of blood T cells in healthy people across ages. Using its own MiXCR run on the 5' RACE reads, TCRdb lists one record per CDR3 protein. The sample has roughly 1 million distinct CDR3 sequences, approximately 25% seen once; the top ten hold around 0.75%. The data were also submitted as part of a second study, on T cells of mothers and their children.

The sequenced sample was blood. The source is a girl aged 2 to 9 in good health. Each CDR3 is given with its conserved first and last residue. A D gene is named only where the DNA matches it firmly. The size entry is marked missing in some rows and otherwise reads once, few, many or a size class.

len	abundance	v_gene	d_gene	j_gene	CDR3nt	CDR3aa
15	few	TRBV4-1	NA	TRBJ2-7	TGCGCCAGCAGCCTCCAGGACGGGGACCCCTACGAGCAGTACTTC	CASSLQDGDPYEQYF
16	few	TRBV12-3/TRBV12-4	NA	TRBJ1-5	TGTGCCAGCAGTTTAGCAGGGGGGACACCAAATCAGCCCCAGCATTTT	CASSLAGGTPNQPQHF
15	few	TRBV7-9	TRBD1	TRBJ2-1	TGTGCCAGCAGCTTAATGACAGGGGCCGGAGATGAGCAGTTCTTC	CASSLMTGAGDEQFF
14	NA	TRBV5-6	NA	TRBJ2-1	TGTGCCAGCAGTACCGGAAGCTCCTACAATGAGCAGTTCTTC	CASSTGSSYNEQFF
13	NA	TRBV7-9	NA	TRBJ2-1	TGTGCCAGCAGCATCCTAGTAACCGATGAGCAGTTCTTC	CASSILVTDEQFF
15	few	TRBV12-5	TRBD1	TRBJ1-1	TGTGCTAGTGGAAATGACAGGGAAGTAGGCACTGAAGCTTTCTTT	CASGNDREVGTEAFF
17	few	TRBV12-3/TRBV12-4	TRBD2	TRBJ2-7	TGTGCCAGCAGTTTGTTATCGGGACTAGCGGGAACCTACGAGCAGTACTTC	CASSLLSGLAGTYEQYF
14	NA	TRBV9	NA	TRBJ1-3	TGTGCCAGCAGCAGGGTAGAGTCTGGAAACACCATATATTTT	CASSRVESGNTIYF
15	few	TRBV12-3/TRBV12-4	NA	TRBJ2-1	TGTGCCACCTCGGTAGGGGACTCTCCCTGGAATGAGCAGTTCTTC	CATSVGDSPWNEQFF
13	few	TRBV29-1	NA	TRBJ2-7	TGCAGCGCACGGTTTGTCGGGTTCTACGAGCAGTACTTC	CSARFVGFYEQYF
14	few	TRBV10-3	NA	TRBJ2-7	TGTGCCATCAGTGGGTTGGCCCTAGGGGTCGAGCAGTACTTC	CAISGLALGVEQYF
14	NA	TRBV7-9	NA	TRBJ1-2	TGTGCCAGCAGGTTAGCGGTTGATTACAATGGCTACACCTTC	CASRLAVDYNGYTF
14	NA	TRBV6-6	NA	TRBJ2-3	TGTGCCAGCAGTTACTCGCCGGGGGCAGATACGCAGTATTTT	CASSYSPGADTQYF
12	NA	TRBV20-1	NA	TRBJ2-7	TGCAGTGCTAGAGAGGCGAACTACGAGCAGTACTTC	CSAREANYEQYF
16	NA	TRBV4-2	NA	TRBJ1-3	TGTGCCAGCAGCCAAGATTGGGCCCCAACTGGAAACACCATATATTTT	CASSQDWAPTGNTIYF
12	NA	TRBV7-9	NA	TRBJ1-2	TGTGCCAGCACCAAAGAGGGGTTCGGCTACACCTTC	CASTKEGFGYTF
14	NA	TRBV7-2	TRBD1	TRBJ1-2	TGTGCCAGCAGCCCGGGACAGCCCCTCTATGGCTACACCTTC	CASSPGQPLYGYTF
13	NA	TRBV27	NA	TRBJ1-1	TGTGCCAGCAGTCCCAATCCAGTGGGTGAAGCTTTCTTT	CASSPNPVGEAFF
14	NA	TRBV6-1	TRBD2	TRBJ2-7	TGTGCCAGCAACCAGCGGGAGGGCCTTGGCGAGCAGTACTTC	CASNQREGLGEQYF
14	NA	TRBV18	TRBD2	TRBJ2-5	TGTGCCAGCTCACCACCGGGACTAACATATCAGCAGTACTTC	CASSPPGLTYQQYF
16	NA	TRBV29-1	NA	TRBJ2-1	TGCAGCGTTTACAGGGGAGGAGGGAACTCCTACAATGAGCAGTTCTTC	CSVYRGGGNSYNEQFF
12	few	TRBV6-5	NA	TRBJ2-7	TGTGCCAGCAGGGATCCCTTAGGGGAGCAGTACTTC	CASRDPLGEQYF
15	many	TRBV6-4	NA	TRBJ2-6	TGTGCCAGCAGTGACTCGAGGGCTGGGGCCAACGTCCTGACTTTC	CASSDSRAGANVLTF
13	few	TRBV10-3	TRBD2	TRBJ2-7	TGTGCCACCCAACTAGCGGGGAGCTACGAGCAGTACTTC	CATQLAGSYEQYF
15	NA	TRBV2	NA	TRBJ2-7	TGTGCCAGCAGTGTACAATCGGGGAGGACCTACGAGCAGTACTTC	CASSVQSGRTYEQYF
15	NA	TRBV12-3/TRBV12-4	TRBD1	TRBJ1-4	TGTGCCAGCAGTTTGGGGACAGGGGGCATCGAAAAACTGTTTTTT	CASSLGTGGIEKLFF
14	NA	TRBV12-3/TRBV12-4	NA	TRBJ1-2	TGTGCCACCAGTGGCGGCGACCTGCCGTATGGCTACACCTTC	CATSGGDLPYGYTF
15	NA	TRBV3-1	NA	TRBJ1-2	TGTGCCAGCAGCCAAGATTACGAGGGGCGCAAAGGCTACACCTTC	CASSQDYEGRKGYTF
14	NA	TRBV2	NA	TRBJ2-1	TGTGCCAGCAGTGAGACAGTCCTCTCCTGGTTGCAGTTCTTC	CASSETVLSWLQFF
13	NA	TRBV28	NA	TRBJ1-1	TGTGCCAGCAGGCCGGGGGGCATGACTGAAGCTTTCTTT	CASRPGGMTEAFF
14	NA	TRBV12-3/TRBV12-4	NA	TRBJ2-7	TGTGCCAGCAGTTTCGTTGGAGCCACCTACGAGCAGTACTTC	CASSFVGATYEQYF
12	few	TRBV18	NA	TRBJ1-1	TGTGCCAGCTCAGAAAAAAGGACGGCAGCTTTCTTT	CASSEKRTAAFF
19	few	TRBV6-5	NA	TRBJ2-6	TGTGCCAGCAGTTACGGCAGGGTCGTCGGGAGCTCTGGGGCCAACGTCCTGACTTTC	CASSYGRVVGSSGANVLTF
19	NA	TRBV5-5	NA	TRBJ2-7	TGTGCCAGCGGCCAGGTAGGACGGGAATACGACTTTTCTAGCTACGAGCAGTACTTC	CASGQVGREYDFSSYEQYF
14	NA	TRBV4-1	NA	TRBJ2-7	TGCGCCAGCAGCCAAGTAATAGGGTATAACGAGCAGTACTTC	CASSQVIGYNEQYF
16	NA	TRBV20-1	NA	TRBJ2-5	TGCAGTGCTAGTACTACAGTACCCCTTACAGAAGAGACCCAGTACTTC	CSASTTVPLTEETQYF
16	NA	TRBV3-1	TRBD2	TRBJ2-7	TGTGCCAGCAGCCAAGGCTTGGGACTAGCGGCCTACGAGCAGTACTTC	CASSQGLGLAAYEQYF
14	NA	TRBV7-9	NA	TRBJ1-4	TGTGCCAGCAGCTCTAGGGACCGATATGAAAAACTGTTTTTT	CASSSRDRYEKLFF
14	NA	TRBV20-1	NA	TRBJ2-5	TGCAGTGCTGGGGTGACTAGACCCCGAGAGACCCAGTACTTC	CSAGVTRPRETQYF
16	NA	TRBV20-1	TRBD2	TRBJ2-5	TGCAGTGCTAGAGGCCTAGCGGGGGGTACGGGTGAGACCCAGTACTTC	CSARGLAGGTGETQYF
14	few	TRBV6-2/TRBV6-3	NA	TRBJ1-6	TGTGCCAGCAGTTACGTTCAGGACGTTTCACCCCTCCACTTT	CASSYVQDVSPLHF
13	few	TRBV28	NA	TRBJ2-7	TGTGCCAGCAGTTTTTGGGGAACCTACGAGCAGTACTTC	CASSFWGTYEQYF
11	few	TRBV27	TRBD1	TRBJ1-1	TGTGCCCCTCTACCGAACAGGGGAGCTTTCTTT	CAPLPNRGAFF
14	NA	TRBV20-1	TRBD1	TRBJ2-5	TGCAGTATGTATTATAACAGGGGAGAAGAGACCCAGTACTTC	CSMYYNRGEETQYF
13	NA	TRBV18	NA	TRBJ2-5	TGTGCCAGCTCGCCGGTAGGGGAAGAGACCCAGTACTTC	CASSPVGEETQYF
15	NA	TRBV29-1	TRBD1	TRBJ2-5	TGCAGCGTTGAAGACAACAGGGGACGAGAAGAGACCCAGTACTTC	CSVEDNRGREETQYF
16	few	TRBV20-1	NA	TRBJ2-7	TGCAGTGCTGGTACTAGCCTAACAGGGGATCCCTACGAGCAGTACTTC	CSAGTSLTGDPYEQYF
15	many	TRBV9	NA	TRBJ1-1	TGTGCCAGCAGCCCTACAGACGGCTTGAACACTGAAGCTTTCTTT	CASSPTDGLNTEAFF
11	few	TRBV12-3/TRBV12-4	NA	TRBJ1-1	TGTGCCAGCAGCAGACCAGGGTTAGCTTTCTTT	CASSRPGLAFF
14	few	TRBV5-1	TRBD1	TRBJ2-7	TGCGCCAGCAGCGCACCGGGACAGTGGCACGAGCAGTACTTC	CASSAPGQWHEQYF
13	NA	TRBV29-1	NA	TRBJ2-3	TGCAGCGTTTGGGCGGTTTTCACAGATACGCAGTATTTT	CSVWAVFTDTQYF
12	NA	TRBV24-1	NA	TRBJ2-7	TGTGCCACCATTTCGGGGGGCGGCGAGCAGTACTTC	CATISGGGEQYF
12	few	TRBV29-1	NA	TRBJ1-3	TGCAGCGCCAGTCTCTCTGGAAACACCATATATTTT	CSASLSGNTIYF
16	NA	TRBV25-1	TRBD1	TRBJ2-5	TGTGCCAGCAGTTCCCACCTGGGACAGGGCGTCGAGACCCAGTACTTC	CASSSHLGQGVETQYF